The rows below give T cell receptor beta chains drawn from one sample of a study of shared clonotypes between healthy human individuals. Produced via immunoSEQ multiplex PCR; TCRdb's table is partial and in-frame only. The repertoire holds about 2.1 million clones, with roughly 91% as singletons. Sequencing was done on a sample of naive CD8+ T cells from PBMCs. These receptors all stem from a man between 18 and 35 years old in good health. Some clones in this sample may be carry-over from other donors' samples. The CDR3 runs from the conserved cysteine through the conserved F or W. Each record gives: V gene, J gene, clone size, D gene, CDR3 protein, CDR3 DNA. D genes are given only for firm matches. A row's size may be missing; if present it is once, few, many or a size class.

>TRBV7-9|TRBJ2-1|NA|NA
CASRDWTFRQFF
TGTGCCAGCAGAGACTGGACTTTTCGGCAGTTCTTC
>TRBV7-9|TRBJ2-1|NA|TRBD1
CASSLAQGVNEQFF
TGTGCCAGCAGCTTAGCCCAGGGGGTCAATGAGCAGTTCTTC
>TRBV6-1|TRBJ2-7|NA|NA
CASSDSRYEQYF
TGTGCCAGCAGTGACAGTAGATACGAGCAGTACTTC
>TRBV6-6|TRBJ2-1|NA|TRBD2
CASRGLAGYNEQFF
TGTGCCAGCAGGGGGCTAGCGGGTTACAATGAGCAGTTCTTC
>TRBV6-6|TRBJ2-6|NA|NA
CAHGGANVLTF
TGTGCACATGGTGGGGCCAACGTCCTGACTTTC
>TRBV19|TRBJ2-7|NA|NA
CASRQAGSYEQYF
TGTGCCAGTAGGCAAGCCGGCTCCTACGAGCAGTACTTC
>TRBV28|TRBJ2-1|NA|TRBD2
CASSDSVGLAGDNEQFF
TGTGCCAGCAGCGATAGCGTTGGACTAGCGGGGGACAATGAGCAGTTCTTC
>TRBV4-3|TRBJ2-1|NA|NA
CASSQEGSRIDEQFF
TGCGCCAGCAGCCAAGAAGGCTCACGAATCGATGAGCAGTTCTTC
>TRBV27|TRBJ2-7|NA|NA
CASSSPGQWTYEQYF
TGTGCCAGCAGTTCCCCCGGTCAGTGGACCTACGAGCAGTACTTC
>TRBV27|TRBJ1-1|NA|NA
CASSSIVGVGTEAFF
TGTGCCAGCAGTTCAATCGTGGGGGTGGGCACTGAAGCTTTCTTT
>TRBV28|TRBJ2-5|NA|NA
CASGGPMKETQYF
TGTGCCAGTGGGGGGCCCATGAAGGAGACCCAGTACTTC
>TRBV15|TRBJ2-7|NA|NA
CATSRESRPYEQYF
TGTGCCACCAGCAGAGAGAGCAGACCCTACGAGCAGTACTTC
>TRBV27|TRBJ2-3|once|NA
CASMELAGVLAQYF
TGTGCCAGCATGGAACTGGCCGGAGTTTTAGCGCAGTATTTT
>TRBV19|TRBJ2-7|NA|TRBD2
CASSSRGLAGGEQYF
TGTGCCAGTTCAAGCCGGGGGCTAGCGGGAGGCGAGCAGTACTTC
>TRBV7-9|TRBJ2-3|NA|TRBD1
CASSLEGAPPDTQYF
TGTGCCAGCAGCTTAGAGGGGGCGCCTCCAGATACGCAGTATTTT
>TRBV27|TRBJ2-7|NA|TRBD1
CASSPYSGTGGSYEQYF
TGTGCCAGCAGTCCATACTCCGGGACAGGGGGGTCTTACGAGCAGTACTTC
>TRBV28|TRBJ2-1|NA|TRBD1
CASSFRAQGVSNEQFF
TGTGCCAGCAGTTTTAGGGCCCAGGGGGTTAGCAATGAGCAGTTCTTC
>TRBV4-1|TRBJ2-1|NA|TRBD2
CASSPQITSGRARSYNEQFF
TGCGCCAGCAGTCCCCAAATAACTAGCGGGAGGGCCCGGTCCTACAATGAGCAGTTCTTC
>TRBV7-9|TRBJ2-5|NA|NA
CASSFKPGVPKKEETQYF
TGTGCCAGCAGCTTCAAACCAGGAGTCCCCAAAAAAGAAGAGACCCAGTACTTC
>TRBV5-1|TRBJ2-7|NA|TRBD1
CASSLRGTGNAYEQYF
TGCGCCAGCAGCTTGAGGGGGACAGGAAACGCCTACGAGCAGTACTTC
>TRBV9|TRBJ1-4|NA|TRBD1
CASSSGQGASNEKLFF
TGTGCCAGCAGCTCCGGACAGGGTGCCTCTAATGAAAAACTGTTTTTT
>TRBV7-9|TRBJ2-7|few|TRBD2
CASSPRLADSYEQYF
TGTGCCAGCAGCCCAAGACTAGCGGACTCCTACGAGCAGTACTTC
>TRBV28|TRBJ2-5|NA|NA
CASSLVGRYGTQYF
TGTGCCAGCAGTTTAGTGGGGCGGTACGGGACCCAGTACTTC
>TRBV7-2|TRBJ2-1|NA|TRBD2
CASSPRLASPYNEQFF
TGTGCCAGCAGCCCCCGACTAGCAAGTCCCTACAATGAGCAGTTCTTC
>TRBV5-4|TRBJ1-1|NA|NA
CASSFIGSGTEAFF
TGTGCCAGCAGCTTTATTGGCTCCGGGACTGAAGCTTTCTTT
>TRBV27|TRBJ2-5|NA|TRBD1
CASRDRGSRETQYF
TGTGCCAGTCGGGACAGGGGATCCCGGGAGACCCAGTACTTC
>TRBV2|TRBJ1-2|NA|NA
CASGQSYFYGYTF
TGTGCCAGCGGACAGTCTTACTTCTATGGCTACACCTTC
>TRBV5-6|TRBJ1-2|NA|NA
CASSLEQTEIGYTF
TGTGCCAGCAGCTTGGAACAAACCGAGATCGGCTACACCTTC
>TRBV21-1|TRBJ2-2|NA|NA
CASSRGLAPTGSSGELFF
TGTGCCAGCAGCCGGGGACTTGCACCAACAGGGTCATCCGGGGAGCTGTTTTTT
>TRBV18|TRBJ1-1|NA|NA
CASWGDSEAFF
TGTGCCAGCTGGGGAGATTCTGAAGCTTTCTTT
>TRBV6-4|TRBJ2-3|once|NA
CASSEENSYTDTQYF
TGTGCCAGCAGTGAAGAGAATTCATACACAGATACGCAGTATTTT
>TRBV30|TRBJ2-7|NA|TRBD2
CAHSPLTSGDYEQYF
TGTGCCCACTCCCCGTTGACTAGCGGGGACTACGAGCAGTACTTC
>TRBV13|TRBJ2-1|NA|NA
CASGTGSYNEQFF
TGTGCCAGCGGTACGGGCTCCTACAATGAGCAGTTCTTC
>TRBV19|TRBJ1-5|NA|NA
CATSPRRFDQPQHF
TGTGCCACCTCTCCCAGGCGTTTTGATCAGCCCCAGCATTTT
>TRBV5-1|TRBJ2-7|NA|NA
CASSLSPSYEQYF
TGCGCCAGCAGCTTGTCCCCCTCCTACGAGCAGTACTTC
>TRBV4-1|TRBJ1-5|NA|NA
CASSQDRNSNQPQHF
TGCGCCAGCAGCCAAGACAGGAATAGCAATCAGCCCCAGCATTTT
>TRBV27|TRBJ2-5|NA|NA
CASGNVGTAKETQYF
TGTGCCAGCGGTAACGTAGGGACGGCTAAAGAGACCCAGTACTTC
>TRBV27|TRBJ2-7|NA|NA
CASSLSGYYAYEQYF
TGTGCCAGCAGTTTATCAGGATATTATGCCTACGAGCAGTACTTC
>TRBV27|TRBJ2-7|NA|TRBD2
CASSLTRLAGEQYF
TGTGCCAGCAGTTTAACGCGACTAGCGGGCGAGCAGTACTTC
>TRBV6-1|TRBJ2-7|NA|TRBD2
CASSAPGTSGYYEQYF
TGTGCCAGCAGTGCCCCCGGGACTAGCGGTTACTACGAGCAGTACTTC
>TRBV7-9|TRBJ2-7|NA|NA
CASSSRRGYEQYF
TGTGCCAGCAGCTCCCGAAGGGGCTACGAGCAGTACTTC
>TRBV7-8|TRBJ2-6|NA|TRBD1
CASSQDRGGSSGANVLTF
TGTGCCAGCAGCCAGGACAGGGGGGGTTCCTCTGGGGCCAACGTCCTGACTTTC
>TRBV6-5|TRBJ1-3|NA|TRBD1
CASSPGQGRNTIYF
TGTGCCAGCAGCCCCGGACAGGGGAGGAACACCATATATTTT
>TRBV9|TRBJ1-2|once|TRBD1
CASSLNRGGYTF
TGTGCCAGCAGCCTTAACAGGGGCGGCTACACCTTC
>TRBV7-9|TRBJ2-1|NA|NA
CASSLGRPAGLKADEQFF
TGTGCCAGCAGCTTAGGTAGGCCCGCGGGACTTAAAGCCGATGAGCAGTTCTTC
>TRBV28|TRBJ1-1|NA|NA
CASRRSMTGGTEAFF
TGTGCCAGCAGGAGGTCAATGACGGGGGGCACGGAAGCTTTCTTT
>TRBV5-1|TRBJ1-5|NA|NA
CASWGRGQRGPQHF
TGCGCCAGCTGGGGACGGGGGCAACGGGGGCCCCAGCATTTT
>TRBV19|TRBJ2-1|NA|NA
CASSTPSSSYNEQFF
TGTGCCAGTAGTACCCCCTCAAGCTCCTACAATGAGCAGTTCTTC
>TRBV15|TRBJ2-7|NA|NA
CATSRVQGDYEQYF
TGTGCCACCAGCAGAGTTCAGGGAGACTACGAGCAGTACTTC
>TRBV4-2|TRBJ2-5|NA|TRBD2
CASSLGAGLVQETQYF
TGTGCCAGCAGCCTAGGCGCGGGACTAGTCCAAGAGACCCAGTACTTC
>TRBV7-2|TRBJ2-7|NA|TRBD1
CASSPRTGSWEQYF
TGTGCCAGCAGCCCCCGGACAGGGTCGTGGGAGCAGTACTTC
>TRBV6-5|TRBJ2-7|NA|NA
CASSYLAVGGEQYF
TGTGCCAGCAGTTACTTAGCGGTGGGGGGCGAGCAGTACTTC
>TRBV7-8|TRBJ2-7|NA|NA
CASRGRFSYEQYF
TGTGCCAGCCGAGGAAGGTTCAGCTACGAGCAGTACTTC